This T cell receptor (beta chain) was sequenced during a study of T cell repertoires in cytomegalovirus infection. This CDR3 contains 16 residues. Per germline, CDR1 SGHVS and CDR2 FNYEAQ. V lost 5 bases to trimming and J lost 0 bases, with 11 bases between them. A few counts support this clonotype. Its antigen is unidentified. One entry per CDR3 protein, called by TCRdb with MiXCR from the reads. In the table there are about 920,000 distinct CDR3 sequences, around 30% of which are singletons. The rearrangement joins TRBV7-6 to TRBJ1-6; D unclear. Sequencing used cultured CD8+ T cells from PBMCs, obtained from culture after CMV antigen stimulation. The sequence was collected from a human donor in good health (CMV status not recorded). Some clones in this sample may be carry-over from other donors' samples. The CDR3: CASSPAWGSYNSPLHF. The CDR3 DNA is TGTGCCAGCAGCCCCGCCTGGGGCTCCTATAATTCACCCCTCCACTTT. Filled out from reference TRBV7-6 and TRBJ1-6, the complete variable domain reads GAGVSQSPRYKVTKRGQDVALRCDPISGHVSLYWYRQALGQGPEFLTYFNYEAQQDKSGLPNDRFSAERPEGSISTLTIQRTEQRDSAMYRCASSPAWGSYNSPLHFGNGTRLTVT.